Below are 6 T cell receptor beta chains sequenced from a single sample in a study of a mutant IDH1 vaccine in newly diagnosed glioma. Libraries were prepared by immunoSEQ multiplex PCR; TCRdb keeps only in-frame clonotypes and omits some of them. The profile shows just under 80,000 clones, roughly 90% of them singletons. These receptors have no known antigen. This sample's time point: week 5, during vaccination. Alongside topical imiquimod, each dose of vaccine comprised 300 ug of mutant IDH1 20-mer peptide. Material: PBMCs, obtained from a glioma patient whose treatment included an IDH1 peptide vaccine. These receptors were taken from a woman aged 50 to 60 with glioma.

The chain joins TRBV2 to TRBJ2-2; no clear D gene. Germline V CDR1 and CDR2: SNHLY, FYNNEI. The ends were cut back, 2 bases at V and 6 bases at J, with 19 bases in the middle. The CDR3 has 17 amino acids. The CDR3 nucleotides are TGTGCCAGCAGTGAAATTCCTTTTACTCAAGACCCCGGGGAGCTGTTTTTT. It translates to CASSEIPFTQDPGELFF.

The J gene is TRBJ2-2, the V gene TRBV5-6; possible D gene TRBD2, 6 bases. From germline, CDR1 is SGHDT and CDR2 YYEEEE. The V and J ends lost 2 bases and 6 bases respectively, with 17 bases between them. This CDR3 region has 16 residues. The CDR3 coding sequence is TGTGCCAGCAGCTTAAAGGCCGGGAGTAGCGCCGGGGAGCTGTTTTTT. Encoded protein: CASSLKAGSSAGELFF.

The J gene is TRBJ2-5, the V gene TRBV19, with D tentatively TRBD2 (7 bases). The CDR3 has 15 amino acids. V gave up 8 bases and J gave up 5 bases, with 21 bases separating them. Germline CDR1 and CDR2: LNHDA and SQIVND (reference sequence). CDR3 DNA: TGTGCCAGTGGGAGGGGGGGAGTGTCCGACGAGACCCAGTACTTC. Protein: CASGRGGVSDETQYF.

The chain links TRBV19 to TRBJ1-3, with D unclear. The CDR3 loop spans 16 amino acids. Germline CDR1 and CDR2: LNHDA and SQIVND (reference sequence). V gave up 5 bases and J gave up 0 bases, with 14 bases separating them. CDR3 sequence (DNA): TGTGCCAGTAGTCCACCCGGACGGAACTCTGGAAACACCATATATTTT. It is translated as CASSPPGRNSGNTIYF.

The chain has TRBV19 and TRBJ2-7, with D perhaps matching TRBD1 (5 bases). Germline lookup yields CDR1 LNHDA and CDR2 SQIVND (reference sequence). This CDR3 is built from 15 residues. Trimming took off 0 bases at V and 2 bases at J, with 11 bases between the two ends. CDR3 nucleotides: TGTGCCAGTAGTATAGACACCGGACACACCTACGAGCAGTACTTC. Protein: CASSIDTGHTYEQYF.

The rearrangement uses TRBV15 and TRBJ2-7, with a possible D match to TRBD1 (5 bases). V was clipped by 1 base and J by 2 bases, with 18 bases between them. Germline CDR1 reads LNHNV; CDR2 reads YYDKDF (reference sequence). The CDR3 loop spans 17 amino acids. DNA of the CDR3: TGTGCCACCAGCAGAGTAGGTCTAGGGGTCTCGCCCTACGAGCAGTACTTC. It specifies CATSRVGLGVSPYEQYF.